Presented here are 17 T cell receptor beta chains from one specimen sequenced in a study of T cells in Graves' hyperthyroidism and ophthalmopathy. Amplification of TCR beta CDR3 regions was performed using RNA transcripts as template. The HTBI primer set was used in a first-round RT-PCR of the TCR CDR3. TCRdb reprocessed the multiplex PCR reads with MiXCR, giving one entry per CDR3 protein. This table has more than 300,000 distinct CDR3 sequences, roughly 15% appearing once. Sequenced: blood. The receptor set was obtained from a woman in her 30s with Graves' hyperthyroidism that later progressed to Graves' ophthalmopathy.

At least ten counts were recorded for this clonotype. This chain joins TRBV2 and TRBJ2-3; 14 nucleotides agree with TRBD2. The CDR3 has 19 residues. Germline trimming cut 5 bases from V and 2 bases from J; bases unmatched to any gene: 12. CDR1 is SNHLY and CDR2 is FYNNEI in the germline V gene. This CDR3 is CASSNTRRLAGGLTDTQYF. The CDR3 nucleotides read TGTGCCAGCAGTAACACCCGGAGACTAGCGGGGGGGCTCACAGATACGCAGTATTTT.

This clonotype was detected a few times. CDR3 protein: CASRPLGGGTTGPQHF. The CDR3 nucleotides are TGTGCCAGTAGACCCCTGGGGGGGGGCACCACCGGTCCCCAGCATTTT. The gene calls are TRBV19 and TRBJ1-5, with D possibly matching TRBD1 (6 bases). Germline V gene lookup returns CDR1 LNHDA and CDR2 SQIVND (reference sequence). This CDR3 spans 16 amino acids. V lost 6 bases, J lost 10 bases, and 25 bases lay in between.

This clonotype was found a few times. V usage is TRBV7-9 and J usage is TRBJ2-4; TRBD1 agrees at 8 bases. The CDR3 length is 17 residues. CDR1 SEHNR and CDR2 FQNEAQ come from the germline V gene (reference sequence). V was clipped by 1 base and J by 5 bases; unmatched bases: 10. For the CDR3, the DNA is TGTGCCAGCAGCTTAGTACTTGGGCAGGGGGCCGAAAACATTCAGTACTTC. This encodes CASSLVLGQGAENIQYF.

This clonotype was seen at least ten times. The rearrangement joins TRBV19 to TRBJ2-7; D possibly corresponds to TRBD2 (6 bases). Trimming pared 4 bases from V and 1 base from J, leaving 17 bases between. This CDR3 is built from 16 residues. The V gene's germline CDR1 is LNHDA and CDR2 SQIVND (reference sequence). In DNA form, the CDR3 reads TGTGCCAGTAGTACCTACGGGAGACCCGGGTCCTACGAGCAGTACTTC. Its protein product is CASSTYGRPGSYEQYF.

This clonotype was picked up a small number of times. This chain uses TRBV6-1 with TRBJ1-2, with 9 bases aligning to TRBD1. After removal of 6 bases from V and 8 bases from J, the junction contained 16 bases not matched to a gene. In germline, CDR1 is MNHNS, CDR2 SASEGT. The CDR3 is made up of 16 amino acids. The CDR3 coding sequence is TGTGCCAGCAGGGACCCTACAGGGGGCGCTTGGAACGGCTACACCTTC. This gives the protein CASRDPTGGAWNGYTF.

A remark on this clonotype: This sequence may be a read error, since a much larger clone differs from it by one base. This chain joins TRBV28 and TRBJ2-2, with D tentatively TRBD2 (6 bases). Germline-derived CDR1 and CDR2 are MDHEN and SYDVKM. The germline V and J ends were trimmed by 11 bases and 5 bases, with 18 bases remaining between them. The CDR3 loop spans 14 amino acids. The CDR3 reads CAGLHGGGTGELFF. The CDR3 DNA reads TGTGCCGGCCTTCACGGGGGTGGTACCGGGGAGCTGTTTTTT.

This clonotype was counted ten times or more. The chain combines TRBV10-3 with TRBJ2-3; 8 bases agree with TRBD2. The CDR3 spans 17 residues. Germline V lookup: CDR1 ENHRY, CDR2 SYGVKD. V gave up 6 bases and J gave up 3 bases; unmatched junction bases: 14. CDR3: CAISGRLSGSSTDTQYF. In nucleotides, the CDR3 is TGTGCCATCAGCGGGCGGTTAAGCGGGAGTTCGACAGATACGCAGTATTTT.

The sample holds many counts of this clonotype. V and J are TRBV6-1 and TRBJ2-5, with 8 bases fitting TRBD1. V lost 5 bases and J lost 5; bases outside the gene matches: 4. The germline gives CDR1 MNHNS, CDR2 SASEGT. There are 13 residues in the CDR3. The CDR3 reads CASSSDRVETQYF. The DNA for the CDR3 is TGTGCCAGCAGTTCGGACAGGGTCGAGACCCAGTACTTC.

The V call is TRBV6-1, the J call TRBJ2-2; 9 bases agree with TRBD1. V shed 6 bases, J shed 6 bases, and the junction held 11 bases outside the gene matches. This CDR3 comprises 16 residues. CDR1 MNHNS and CDR2 SASEGT come from the germline V gene. The chain's CDR3 is CASRQGANREAGELFF. CDR3 bases: TGTGCCAGCAGACAGGGGGCGAATCGGGAGGCCGGGGAGCTGTTTTTT.

This clonotype was observed a few times. The J gene is TRBJ2-7, the V gene TRBV27, with 8 bases identical to TRBD1. There are 13 residues in the CDR3. J gave up 2 bases and V 5 bases, and 2 bases lay outside the gene matches. Germline V CDR1 and CDR2: MNHEY, SMNVEV (reference sequence). CDR3 residues: CASSGTGPYEQYF. The CDR3 DNA reads TGTGCCAGCAGTGGGACAGGTCCCTACGAGCAGTACTTC.

The V and J genes are TRBV5-1 and TRBJ1-5; 12 nucleotides align to TRBD1. The CDR3 consists of 20 residues. Germline CDR1 SGHRS, CDR2 YFSETQ. Trimming cost V 4 bases and J 0 bases; bases outside gene matches: 14. CDR3 sequence (DNA): TGCGCCAGCAGCCCGGGACCGGGACAGGGGGCTCCGTATAGCAATCAGCCCCAGCATTTT. It codes for CASSPGPGQGAPYSNQPQHF.

This clonotype has more than one count but fewer than ten. V and J are TRBV28 and TRBJ1-2; TRBD1 is a possible D gene (6 bases). Trimming cost V 3 bases and J 8 bases, with 19 bases left between them. This CDR3 has 15 residues. CDR1 and CDR2 (germline): MDHEN, SYDVKM. This CDR3 is CASSFLGGLSYGYTF. CDR3 nucleotides: TGTGCCAGCAGTTTTTTGGGGGGGCTATCGTACGGCTACACCTTC.

This clonotype was seen ten or more times. J is TRBJ2-3 and V is TRBV12-3 or TRBV12-4, with a possible D match to TRBD1 (6 bases). V lost 4 bases and J lost 2, with 13 bases in between. The CDR3 has 15 amino acids. The CDR3 sequence is CASSSPRQVTDTQYF. CDR3 coding DNA: TGTGCCAGCAGTTCCCCCCGACAGGTCACAGATACGCAGTATTTT.

The chain joins TRBV6-2 or TRBV6-3 to TRBJ2-3, with 13 bases identical to TRBD2. V dropped 6 bases and J dropped 8; count of bases not matched to a gene: 5. The CDR3 spans 14 residues. CDR1 is MNHEY, CDR2 SVGEGT, per germline. CDR3 DNA sequence: TGTGCCAGCAGAGTGACTAGCGGGAGGCTTACGCAGTATTTT. It specifies CASRVTSGRLTQYF.

The sample holds many counts of this clonotype. The chain links TRBV2 to TRBJ2-3; a weak D match, TRBD2 (5 bases). Looked up from germline, CDR1 is SNHLY and CDR2 is FYNNEI. The CDR3 loop spans 15 amino acids. Trimming stripped 6 bases from V and 0 bases from J, with 13 bases between. CDR3 protein: CASSAFWTSTDTQYF. CDR3 DNA sequence: TGTGCCAGCAGCGCTTTTTGGACTAGCACAGATACGCAGTATTTT. The full variable domain, rest sourced from reference TRBV2 and TRBJ2-3, is EPEVTQTPSHQVTQMGQEVILRCVPISNHLYFYWYRQILGQKVEFLVSFYNNEISEKSEIFDDQFSVERPDGSNFTLKIRSTKLEDSAMYFCASSAFWTSTDTQYFGPGTRLTVL.

At least ten counts were recorded for this clonotype. DNA of the CDR3: TGCGCCAGCAGCTTAAGACTAGCGGGGGGGAAATACAATGAGCAGTTCTTC. It translates to CASSLRLAGGKYNEQFF. The chain combines TRBV5-1 with TRBJ2-1; 14 nucleotides line up with TRBD2. Germline V gene data show CDR1 as SGHRS and CDR2 as YFSETQ. The CDR3 is made up of 17 amino acids. J was trimmed by 4 bases and V by 2 bases; bases with no gene match: 5. Drawing the rest from reference TRBV5-1 and TRBJ2-1, the complete variable domain is KAGVTQTPRYLIKTRGQQVTLSCSPISGHRSVSWYQQTPGQGLQFLFEYFSETQRNKGNFPGRFSGRQFSNSRSEMNVSTLELGDSALYLCASSLRLAGGKYNEQFFGPGTRLTVL.

This clonotype was seen repeatedly, ten times or more. The chain combines TRBV12-3 or TRBV12-4 with TRBJ2-3; D is tentatively TRBD1 or TRBD2 (5 bases each). This CDR3 region has 14 residues. Trimming stripped 3 bases from V and 6 bases from J, with 13 bases between. CDR3 amino acids: CASSFGGFKDTQYF. Here the CDR3 DNA reads TGTGCCAGCAGTTTTGGGGGTTTCAAGGATACGCAGTATTTT.